The 18 T cell receptor beta chains below all came from one sample that was sequenced in a study of neurological immune-mediated disorders. MiXCR, run by TCRdb on the 5' RACE reads, gives a single entry per CDR3 protein. The sample records tens of thousands of distinct CDR3 sequences, around 3.1% being singletons. Sequenced material: PBMCs. The source of these receptors is a man aged 40-50 years with multiple sclerosis.

This clonotype was found once. The rearrangement uses TRBV20-1 and TRBJ2-2; 9 bases align to TRBD2. The CDR3 totals 16 residues. V lost 2 bases, J lost 5 bases, and 9 bases stayed unmatched. Germline CDR1 and CDR2: DFQATT and SNEGSKA (reference sequence). The CDR3 DNA is TGCAGTGCTAGACACGGCGGGGGGGCAGAGACCGGGGAGCTGTTTTTT. This encodes CSARHGGGAETGELFF.

This clonotype was detected many times. The chain employs TRBV20-1 and TRBJ1-5, with D unclear. Trimming stripped 3 bases from V and 7 bases from J, with 10 bases between. The CDR3 spans 12 residues. The germline V gene encodes CDR1 DFQATT and CDR2 SNEGSKA (reference sequence). As DNA, the CDR3 is TGCAGTGCTAGGTTATCGGGCCAGCCCCAGCATTTT. Protein: CSARLSGQPQHF.

This clonotype appeared many times. The CDR3 DNA reads TGCGCCAGCAGCCCGGACAGGGGGGACGAGCAGTACTTC. It specifies CASSPDRGDEQYF. The chain recombines TRBV5-1 with TRBJ2-7; 10 bases are a match to TRBD1. The CDR3 runs to 13 residues. Germline V gene data show CDR1 as SGHRS and CDR2 as YFSETQ. Trimming cost V 4 bases and J 5 bases; bases outside gene matches: 3.

This clonotype was seen ten or more times. CDR3 region: CSARFHKQYF. CDR3 coding DNA: TGCAGTGCTAGATTCCATAAGCAGTACTTC. V is TRBV20-1 and J is TRBJ2-7, with unresolved D. V was clipped by 2 bases and J by 8 bases, with 7 bases between them. Germline CDR1 DFQATT, CDR2 SNEGSKA (reference sequence). The CDR3 extends over 10 amino acids.

This clonotype was detected many times. A junction end diverges from the germline sequence, so it may reflect a read error. The chain uses TRBV7-7 and TRBJ2-5; D perhaps matches TRBD1 (5 bases). Germline V gives CDR1 SSHAT, CDR2 FNYEAQ (reference sequence). This CDR3 is built from 15 residues. The CDR3 protein is CASSLGRVYQETQYF. The CDR3 DNA reads as TGTGCTAGCAGCTTGGGCAGGGTGTACCAAGAGACCCAGTACTTC.

This clonotype has ten or more counts. The chain is built from TRBV4-1 and TRBJ1-2; D may be TRBD1 (6 bases). Germline-derived CDR1 and CDR2 are MGHRA and YSYEKL. This CDR3 has 14 residues. V dropped 1 base and J dropped 10 bases, with 16 bases sitting between them. In DNA form, the CDR3 reads TGCGCCAGCAGCCAAGTGAATACAGGGAAATTCTACACCTTC. This sequence encodes CASSQVNTGKFYTF.

This clonotype was observed at least ten times. The junction departs from germline at one end; a sequencing error may be responsible. The chain is built from TRBV5-6 and TRBJ1-5; D unresolved. Germline V gene sequence: CDR1 SGHDT, CDR2 YYEEEE. This CDR3 has 13 amino acids. DNA of the CDR3: TGTGCCAGCAGTAGCGGAACCGATCAGCCCCAGAATTTT. Residues: CASSSGTDQPQNF.

At least ten counts were recorded for this clonotype. The chain recombines TRBV7-9 with TRBJ2-3; D unclear. V was shortened by 2 bases and J by 0 bases, with 9 bases between the two germline ends. The germline V gene encodes CDR1 SEHNR and CDR2 FQNEAQ (reference sequence). This CDR3 is built from 15 residues. The CDR3 coding sequence is TGTGCCAGCAGCTTAAGCCGACGGAGCACAGATACGCAGTATTTT. Translating gives CASSLSRRSTDTQYF.

This clonotype was detected ten times or more. The chain has TRBV12-3 or TRBV12-4 and TRBJ2-7, with D unresolved. The V gene lost 3 bases and the J gene lost 0 bases, with 9 bases spanning the gap. The CDR3 is 14 amino acids. This CDR3 is CASSFETDSYEQYF. The CDR3 DNA sequence: TGTGCCAGCAGTTTCGAGACGGACTCCTACGAGCAGTACTTC.

This clonotype has only a few counts. The chain has TRBV5-1 and TRBJ1-1, with no clear D. The germline gives CDR1 SGHRS, CDR2 YFSETQ. There are 15 residues in the CDR3. The V end lost 0 bases, the J end lost 0 bases, and 9 bases lay between the germline ends. CDR3 in amino acids: CASSLGTHMNTEAFF. CDR3 bases: TGCGCCAGCAGCTTGGGTACACATATGAACACTGAAGCTTTCTTT.

This clonotype has ten or more counts. The chain has TRBV5-6 and TRBJ1-5; D not certain. V dropped 1 base and J dropped 1 base, with 6 bases sitting between them. Germline loops: CDR1 SGHDT, CDR2 YYEEEE. This CDR3 comprises 14 residues. For the CDR3, the DNA is TGTGCCAGCAGCTTGATGAGAAGCAATCAGCCCCAGCATTTT. Translating gives CASSLMRSNQPQHF.

This clonotype has a count of ten or more. The rearrangement joins TRBV20-1 to TRBJ2-5; D ambiguous. CDR1 and CDR2 (germline): DFQATT, SNEGSKA (reference sequence). V was pared by 6 bases and J by 3 bases, with 14 bases between. This CDR3 is built from 13 residues. The CDR3 sequence is CSAARTDKETQYF. The CDR3 DNA reads TGCAGTGCAGCCAGGACGGATAAAGAGACCCAGTACTTC.

For this clonotype: One base away lies a much larger clone, so this may be a sequencing read error. The chain recombines TRBV5-1 with TRBJ2-7; the D is unclear. The CDR3 is made up of 11 amino acids. Trimming left V 5 bases short and J 1 base short, with 4 bases between. Germline loops: CDR1 SGHRS, CDR2 YFSETQ. CDR3 nucleotide sequence: TGCGCCAGCAGAGAGTCCTACGAGCAGTACTTC. Residues: CASRESYEQYF.

This clonotype came up many times. V is TRBV5-1 and J is TRBJ1-3, with a tentative D call TRBD1 (5 bases). V lost 4 bases and J lost 1, with 12 bases in between. CDR1 and CDR2 from the germline V gene are SGHRS and YFSETQ. The CDR3 contains 15 residues. The CDR3 region has the DNA TGCGCCAGCAGCCAGACCGGGGGGTCTGGAAACACCATATATTTT. Translating gives CASSQTGGSGNTIYF.

This clonotype was found many times. V usage is TRBV29-1 and J usage is TRBJ2-1, with 8 bases fitting TRBD1. The CDR3 consists of 13 residues. Germline loops: CDR1 SQVTM, CDR2 ANQGSEA. Trimming cost V 4 bases and J 9 bases; bases outside gene matches: 8. CDR3 sequence reads: CSVAPRTGIEQFF. CDR3 nucleotide sequence: TGCAGCGTTGCACCCCGGACAGGGATTGAGCAGTTCTTC.

This clonotype was counted at least ten times. The chain recombines TRBV20-1 with TRBJ1-2, with no clear D. The CDR3 spans 15 residues. CDR1 is DFQATT, CDR2 SNEGSKA, per germline (reference sequence). Trimming cost V 3 bases and J 2 bases, with 16 bases left between them. Here the CDR3 DNA reads TGCAGTGCTAGGGCACCTGGCAAGCGCAACTATGGCTACACCTTC. Translating gives CSARAPGKRNYGYTF.

This clonotype was detected ten times or more. V usage is TRBV3-1 and J usage is TRBJ2-5; no clear D gene. Germline loops: CDR1 LGHDT, CDR2 YNNKEL (reference sequence). The CDR3 runs to 13 residues. The V end lost 1 base, the J end lost 3 bases, and 6 bases lay between the germline ends. The CDR3 region is CASSQGRKETQYF. The DNA of the CDR3 is TGTGCCAGCAGCCAAGGCAGGAAAGAGACCCAGTACTTC.

In its sample, this clonotype was seen a few times. The limits of the CDR3 on the DNA are not certain, so only TCRdb's listed CDR3 is given. The J gene is TRBJ1-5, the V gene TRBV2; the DNA was not compared with TRBD1, the D call given in the table. The CDR3 spans 14 amino acids, including both terminal residues. The germline CDR1 and CDR2 sequences are SNHLY and FYNNEI. CDR3 amino acids: CASRWGGGNQPQNF.